The rows below give T cell receptor beta chains drawn from one sample of a study of cytomegalovirus exposure and HLA in healthy donors. The method was immunoSEQ multiplex PCR; TCRdb's version includes in-frame clones alone and lacks a portion of them. The table lists some 120,000 clones, 80% of them singletons, with 1% in the top ten. Sequencing input: PBMCs. These receptors were obtained from a human donor in good health. Each CDR3 is given with its conserved first and last residue.

V gene: TRBV28; CDR3 length: 14; CDR3 protein: CASDNGGPVYGYTF
V gene: TRBV28; CDR3 length: 17; CDR3 protein: CASSFRWQGGTNEKLFF
V gene: TRBV6-1; CDR3 length: 12; CDR3 protein: CAEGSLTGELFF
V gene: TRBV10-1; CDR3 length: 14; CDR3 protein: CASMLLGCNSPLHF
V gene: TRBV6-5; CDR3 length: 15; CDR3 protein: CASSRTGTSLETQYF
V gene: TRBV27; CDR3 length: 15; CDR3 protein: CASSLTDSRYEKLFF
V gene: TRBV5-6; CDR3 length: 16; CDR3 protein: CASRLRTSGGTDTQYF
V gene: TRBV18; CDR3 length: 16; CDR3 protein: CASSQTSGGPYNEQFF
V gene: TRBV6-6; CDR3 length: 12; CDR3 protein: CASFRGNTEAFF
V gene: TRBV6-6; CDR3 length: 16; CDR3 protein: CARDLRTGGISYGYTF
V gene: TRBV20-1; CDR3 length: 10; CDR3 protein: CSGWSYGYTF
V gene: TRBV2; CDR3 length: 13; CDR3 protein: CASRARGPGEQYF
V gene: TRBV5-6; CDR3 length: 14; CDR3 protein: CASSLPGGVYEQYF
V gene: TRBV19; CDR3 length: 15; CDR3 protein: CASSIAAGNTDTQYF
V gene: TRBV6-1; CDR3 length: 15; CDR3 protein: CASRRWRQGSYEQYF
V gene: TRBV18; CDR3 length: 12; CDR3 protein: CASSPVRNEQFF
V gene: TRBV7-2; CDR3 length: 15; CDR3 protein: CASSFRQGSTDTQYF
V gene: TRBV2; CDR3 length: 13; CDR3 protein: CASMWQGWYEQYF
V gene: TRBV7-3; CDR3 length: 13; CDR3 protein: CASSLSDGGEQFF
V gene: TRBV27; CDR3 length: 15; CDR3 protein: CASSLMGGSYNEQFF
V gene: TRBV12-5; CDR3 length: 15; CDR3 protein: CASGPGGVSIYGYTF
V gene: TRBV28; CDR3 length: 13; CDR3 protein: CASRRDSPYEQYF
V gene: TRBV19; CDR3 length: 16; CDR3 protein: CASTAVWGVINNEQFF
V gene: TRBV5-8; CDR3 length: 17; CDR3 protein: CASSLARQGWATDTQYF
V gene: TRBV10-3; CDR3 length: 13; CDR3 protein: CAISESGRYGYTF
V gene: TRBV19; CDR3 length: 13; CDR3 protein: CASTPTDNYGYTF
V gene: TRBV27; CDR3 length: 14; CDR3 protein: CASRAGVPTYEQYF
V gene: TRBV4-2; CDR3 length: 14; CDR3 protein: CASSRQGPNEKLFF
V gene: TRBV7-9; CDR3 length: 12; CDR3 protein: CSSSLVSTDLSF
V gene: TRBV4-1; CDR3 length: 15; CDR3 protein: CASSRAQQGYNEQFF
V gene: TRBV19; CDR3 length: 13; CDR3 protein: CASSAANQETQYF
V gene: TRBV6-1; CDR3 length: 16; CDR3 protein: CASSAGTGKYQETQYF
V gene: TRBV19; CDR3 length: 15; CDR3 protein: CASSRTGGQAGELFF
V gene: TRBV2; CDR3 length: 15; CDR3 protein: CASSEFGARDTEAFF
V gene: TRBV7-8; CDR3 length: 13; CDR3 protein: CASSLRTIYEQYF
V gene: TRBV6-5; CDR3 length: 15; CDR3 protein: CASSSQGASSYEQYF
V gene: TRBV9; CDR3 length: 15; CDR3 protein: CASSPGDRDIYGYTF
V gene: TRBV5-1; CDR3 length: 14; CDR3 protein: CASSLVQGGETQYF
V gene: TRBV6-1; CDR3 length: 15; CDR3 protein: CASSEISNSNQPQHF
V gene: TRBV6-6; CDR3 length: 14; CDR3 protein: CASIRGSGVYEQYF
V gene: TRBV6-1; CDR3 length: 13; CDR3 protein: CASRNRGSYEQYF
V gene: TRBV13; CDR3 length: 13; CDR3 protein: CASSADRGRGYTF
V gene: TRBV7-9; CDR3 length: 15; CDR3 protein: CASSLGGSHPDTQYF
V gene: TRBV11-1; CDR3 length: 15; CDR3 protein: CASSSLGDAVYGYTF